This is a list of T cell receptor beta chains from one sample in a study of beta chain features in type 1 diabetes. Some clones are missing from TCRdb's copy, which holds only in-frame ones; the method was immunoSEQ multiplex PCR. The sample lists some 150,000 clones, around 9% occurring once. What was sequenced was central memory CD4+ T cells from blood. The receptors shown here come from a woman aged 30 to 39 with type 1 diabetes. Each CDR3 is given with its conserved first and last residue. D genes are given only for firm matches. Expanded clones are given a class, and other clones once, few, many or no size at all.

D | J | size | V | DNA | CDR3
TRBD2 | TRBJ2-1 | NA | TRBV4-2 | TGTGCCAGCAGCCTACTAGCGGCGGCCGGCCCCTACAATGAGCAGTTCTTC | CASSLLAAAGPYNEQFF
TRBD1 | TRBJ2-7 | few | TRBV2 | TGTGCCAGCAGTGAAGCGGGACAGGAGTTCTACGAGCAGTACTTC | CASSEAGQEFYEQYF
TRBD1 | TRBJ2-1 | NA | TRBV29-1 | TGCAGCGTACAAAAAGGGACAGGGGGCAATGAGCAGTTCTTC | CSVQKGTGGNEQFF
NA | TRBJ1-1 | few | TRBV7-9 | TGTGCCAGCAGCTCCCAGGGGAACACTGAAGCTTTCTTT | CASSSQGNTEAFF
TRBD1 | TRBJ2-3 | NA | TRBV5-4 | TGTGCCAGCAGCGGAGGACAGGTCACAGATACGCAGTATTTT | CASSGGQVTDTQYF
TRBD2 | TRBJ2-1 | NA | TRBV9 | TGTGCCAGCAGCGTTCAAGCGGGAGCAGGGTTTGTAGACAATGAGCAGTTCTTC | CASSVQAGAGFVDNEQFF
NA | TRBJ2-2 | few | TRBV2 | TGTGCCAGCAGTGAACAGGGATCCGGGGAGCTGTTTTTT | CASSEQGSGELFF
NA | TRBJ2-1 | few | TRBV7-3 | TGTGCCAGCAGCCCACTCGGACTAGACCTTGACAGGGAGCAGTTCTTC | CASSPLGLDLDREQFF
TRBD2 | TRBJ2-3 | NA | TRBV18 | TGTGCCAGCTCACCGGGGACTAGCGGTGCAGATACGCAGTATTTT | CASSPGTSGADTQYF
TRBD1 | TRBJ1-5 | few | TRBV7-9 | TGTGCCAGCAGCCCCGGGACAGGGGGGAGTCAGCCCCAGCATTTT | CASSPGTGGSQPQHF
NA | TRBJ2-3 | NA | TRBV30 | TGTGCCTGGAGTGTAGGGGGGAGGGGTAGCACAGATACGCAGTATTTT | CAWSVGGRGSTDTQYF
NA | TRBJ2-3 | NA | TRBV5-1 | TGCGCCAGCGCGGCGGAGGAGAGCACAGATACGCAGTATTTT | CASAAEESTDTQYF
TRBD2 | TRBJ2-1 | NA | TRBV7-3 | TGTGCCAGCAGCCTCGGGACTAGCGAGTACAATGAGCAGTTCTTC | CASSLGTSEYNEQFF
NA | TRBJ2-7 | few | TRBV9 | TGTGCCAGCAGCGTAGACCCGACAGGCGTCTACGAGCAGTACTTC | CASSVDPTGVYEQYF
NA | TRBJ1-2 | NA | TRBV11-2 | TGTGCCAGCAGCTTCGGGGTCTATGGCTACACCTTC | CASSFGVYGYTF
TRBD1 | TRBJ2-5 | few | TRBV7-9 | TGTGCCAGCAGCTTTACGGACAGGGAAGAGACCCAGTACTTC | CASSFTDREETQYF
NA | TRBJ2-1 | NA | TRBV14 | TGTGCCAGCAGCCTCGGGGTAATGAACAATGAGCAGTTCTTC | CASSLGVMNNEQFF
NA | TRBJ2-1 | few | TRBV14 | TGTGCCAGCAGCCAATCGAGCGCCTACAATGAGCAGTTCTTC | CASSQSSAYNEQFF
TRBD1 | TRBJ1-5 | few | TRBV18 | TGTGCCAGCTCAACACAGGGGGGGGATCAGCCCCAGCATTTT | CASSTQGGDQPQHF
NA | TRBJ2-6 | few | TRBV10-3 | TGTGCCATGGTTGCGGGCCCTGGGGCCAACGTCCTGACTTTC | CAMVAGPGANVLTF
NA | TRBJ2-7 | few | TRBV11-1 | TGTGCCAGCAGCTTATCTGAGCATTCCTACGAGCAGTACTTC | CASSLSEHSYEQYF
TRBD2 | TRBJ2-5 | many | TRBV2 | TGTGCCAGCAGTGACACTAGCGGGAGGGCCTGGATGCGGGAGACCCAGTACTTC | CASSDTSGRAWMRETQYF
NA | TRBJ2-7 | few | TRBV2 | TGTGCCAGCAGTGGCGGTCAGTCACCCTACGAGCAGTACTTC | CASSGGQSPYEQYF
NA | TRBJ1-5 | few | TRBV30 | TGTGCCTGGAGTGTAGGACAGACAAGCAATCAGCCCCAGCATTTT | CAWSVGQTSNQPQHF
TRBD2 | TRBJ2-3 | NA | TRBV5-1 | TGCGCCAGCAGCTTGTCCGGGACTAGCGCGCAGTATTTT | CASSLSGTSAQYF
TRBD2 | TRBJ2-7 | few | TRBV28 | TGTGCCAGCAGTTACCTAATCGGTCGCGGGAGGGTATACGAGCAGTACTTC | CASSYLIGRGRVYEQYF
NA | TRBJ2-1 | NA | TRBV11-2 | TGTGCCAGCAGCCAAATCACAGTGGGGCTCCCCGCAAATGAGCAGTTCTTC | CASSQITVGLPANEQFF
TRBD1 | TRBJ2-7 | few | TRBV27 | TGTGCCAGCAGTTCCCGGGACAGCTACGAGCAGTACTTC | CASSSRDSYEQYF
TRBD1 | TRBJ1-2 | NA | TRBV2 | TGTGCCAGCAGGCGTGCTACAGGGGGCATCTATGGCTACACCTTC | CASRRATGGIYGYTF
NA | TRBJ2-2 | few | TRBV21-1 | TGTGCCAGCAGCAAAAGGTTCCGGGGTAACACCGGGGAGCTGTTTTTT | CASSKRFRGNTGELFF
NA | TRBJ1-4 | NA | TRBV7-2 | TGTGCCAGCAGCTTAGATCCCCCGGGGGGCCTCGGTGAAAAACTGTTTTTT | CASSLDPPGGLGEKLFF
TRBD2 | TRBJ2-1 | few | TRBV9 | TGTGCCAGCAGCGAGGAGGGAGGGCCATACAATGAGCAGTTCTTC | CASSEEGGPYNEQFF
TRBD2 | TRBJ2-5 | once | TRBV7-8 | TGTGCCAGCAGCCTCGGCGGTAGCGGGAGTGCAGAGACCCAGTACTTC | CASSLGGSGSAETQYF
NA | TRBJ2-1 | few | TRBV5-1 | TGCGCCAGCAGCTCCCTAGGTGGGGGCCTTGGGGATGAGCAGTTCTTC | CASSSLGGGLGDEQFF
NA | TRBJ1-1 | NA | TRBV4-2 | TGTGCCAGCAGCCTGAAAGGGGGGGCCACTGAAGCTTTCTTT | CASSLKGGATEAFF
NA | TRBJ1-2 | NA | TRBV30 | TGTGCCTGGAGGGAGCTCCGTGTGGGCTATGGCTACACCTTC | CAWRELRVGYGYTF
TRBD1 | TRBJ2-7 | NA | TRBV5-1 | TGCGCCAGCAGCTTGGAGGGGGCCGCCTACGAGCAGTACTTC | CASSLEGAAYEQYF
NA | TRBJ2-7 | few | TRBV13 | TGTGCCAGCAGCTTAGGGCTTCGTGCGGGAGAGCAGTACTTC | CASSLGLRAGEQYF
NA | TRBJ1-4 | NA | TRBV5-1 | TGCGCCAGCAGCACAGCAACTAATGAAAAACTGTTTTTT | CASSTATNEKLFF
TRBD1 | TRBJ2-6 | NA | TRBV11-2 | TGTGCCAGCAGCTTAGCCGGGACAGGGGGCTATGGGGCCAACGTCCTGACTTTC | CASSLAGTGGYGANVLTF
NA | TRBJ1-1 | NA | TRBV5-1 | TGCGCCAGCAGCTTGTGGACAAGTCCGGGGGACACTGAAGCTTTCTTT | CASSLWTSPGDTEAFF
TRBD2 | TRBJ2-3 | few | TRBV6-1 | TGTGCCAGCAGTGAGGCGGGGGGAGATACGCAGTATTTT | CASSEAGGDTQYF
TRBD1 | TRBJ1-2 | NA | TRBV19 | TGTGCCAGTAGTCTATCCGGGACAGATGGCTACACCTTC | CASSLSGTDGYTF
NA | TRBJ2-5 | many | TRBV9 | TGTGCCAGCAGCGTAGGCTCGACAGGACGAGAGACCCAGTACTTC | CASSVGSTGRETQYF
TRBD1 | TRBJ1-1 | few | TRBV30 | TGTGCCTGGTCCAGGGGGCGTTTGGTGAACACTGAAGCTTTCTTT | CAWSRGRLVNTEAFF